This is a list of T cell receptor beta chains from one sample in a study of a mutant IDH1 vaccine in newly diagnosed glioma. Clones were sequenced by immunoSEQ multiplex PCR, and TCRdb holds only the in-frame ones, with some missing. The sample consists of roughly 39,000 clones, 75% to 85% of them appearing once. No antigen is known for these receptors. Source: PBMCs, taken from a glioma patient whose treatment included an IDH1 peptide vaccine. These receptors were collected from a man aged 35-49 years with glioma. The CDR3 runs from the conserved cysteine through the conserved F or W. Each record gives: V gene, J gene, CDR3 protein.

TRBV2	TRBJ2-5	CASRSRGGAETQYF
TRBV5-1	TRBJ2-1	CASSPRQGLGNEQFF
TRBV2	TRBJ1-2	CASRPGVGYGYTF
TRBV5-4	TRBJ1-4	CASSKGGQGSEKLFF
TRBV7-9	TRBJ1-4	CASSLAGGEKLFF
TRBV5-4	TRBJ2-7	CASSLRQGAGSYEQYF
TRBV30	TRBJ2-7	CAWSGGRVDEQYF
TRBV4-1	TRBJ1-1	CASSQDINTEAFF
TRBV18	TRBJ1-4	CASSPQGRNEKLFF
TRBV4-1	TRBJ2-4	CASSQDIAGGPKYIQYF
TRBV10-2	TRBJ1-1	CASSEQANTEAFF
TRBV2	TRBJ2-1	CATGLAGSYEQFF
TRBV7-9	TRBJ2-2	CASRHRDRGLGELFF
TRBV11-3	TRBJ1-4	CASRHPGQNEKLFF
TRBV18	TRBJ1-2	CASSEDRDYGYTF
TRBV6-1	TRBJ2-7	CASTRGTGMDEQYF
TRBV29-1	TRBJ1-1	CSVGDSLNTEAFF
TRBV6-5	TRBJ2-1	CASRRGLAGNNEQFF
TRBV5-1	TRBJ1-1	CASSLAAGMNTEAFF
TRBV7-6	TRBJ1-2	CASSLEVGSNYGYTF
TRBV27	TRBJ1-1	CASSWDGNTEAFF
TRBV7-9	TRBJ2-5	CASSWTSPTSETQYF
TRBV7-8	TRBJ1-2	CASSPRGGAGFRLDYGYTF
TRBV11-2	TRBJ2-5	CASSFSGPETQYF
TRBV5-4	TRBJ2-1	CASSPSKNNEQFF
TRBV4-1	TRBJ1-2	CASSPRGDSNYGYTF
TRBV4-2	TRBJ2-3	CASSLRGGVSDTQYF
TRBV6-6	TRBJ2-1	CASTGGNYNEQFF
TRBV29-1	TRBJ1-1	CSVEDWTGKINTEAFF
TRBV12-5	TRBJ2-7	CASGPREYEQYF
TRBV5-1	TRBJ1-6	CASSLDRGGSPLHF
TRBV6-1	TRBJ2-1	CASSGRTSGGAGHPYNEQFF
TRBV6-4	TRBJ2-2	CASSDSSGGATGELFF
TRBV9	TRBJ2-2	CASSVDTPTTGELFF
TRBV6-5	TRBJ2-7	CASSYSTSGTYEQYF
TRBV6-1	TRBJ1-5	CASSSGGNQPQHF
TRBV4-1	TRBJ2-2	CASRHGQGQNTGELFF
TRBV6-1	TRBJ1-1	CASSEAQVGYTEAFF
TRBV19	TRBJ1-1	CASSIGGHRAEAFF
TRBV5-1	TRBJ2-5	CASSTGQGRETQYF
TRBV29-1	TRBJ1-2	CSVWGLTGELYGYTF
TRBV5-1	TRBJ2-4	CASSLGQVFFDIQYF
TRBV4-2	TRBJ1-1	CASSLSSTEAFF
TRBV23-1	TRBJ2-7	CASSQSSARAGPLEQYF
TRBV13	TRBJ2-1	CASSLGRLAGGLSSYNEQFF
TRBV5-1	TRBJ1-1	CATASGTVNTEAFF
TRBV29-1	TRBJ2-5	CSISPREETQYF
TRBV6-5	TRBJ1-1	CASSYGGGTLNTEAFF
TRBV4-2	TRBJ2-7	CASGLAGGSEQYF
TRBV5-6	TRBJ1-4	CASSLTGGLKLFF
TRBV4-2	TRBJ1-1	CASSQVRDTEAFF